These 23 T cell receptor beta chains share one sample of origin, sequenced in a study of OX40 agonist ivuxolimab in advanced cancers. The library was produced with the immunoSEQ multiplex PCR assay. Sourced from immuneACCESS, this table was stored by TCRdb with only in-frame sequences that have V and J called. A share of the clones is absent; for the studies checked, an unresolved V gene accounts for under half, and the remainder has no known explanation. The sample yields about 76,000 clones; less than 90% were counted once. The top ten hold 3.1% of the sample. The sequencing used CD4+ or CD8+ T cells sorted from blood, collected in a trial of the OX40 agonist ivuxolimab. The receptors shown here come from an adult with an advanced solid tumor such as melanoma, head and neck, liver or kidney cancer.

This clone showed up just a few times. J is TRBJ1-1 and V is TRBV4-2; 12 bases agree with TRBD1. Per the germline V gene, CDR1 is LGHNA and CDR2 is YNFKEQ. Losses at the gene ends were 0 bases for V and 8 bases for J; bases not matched to a gene: 7. There are 16 residues in the CDR3. The CDR3 DNA reads as TGTGCCAGCAGCCAAGATTCGGGACAGGGGGCTTGGGAAGCTTTCTTT. Translation: CASSQDSGQGAWEAFF.

J is TRBJ1-1 and V is TRBV27, with TRBD1 matching 11 bases. Losses at the gene ends were 2 bases for V and 4 bases for J; bases not matched to a gene: 0. The germline gives CDR1 MNHEY, CDR2 SMNVEV (reference sequence). The CDR3 spans 14 residues. CDR3 coding DNA: TGTGCCAGCAGTTTAGGGACAGGGGGCACTGAAGCTTTCTTT. This translates into CASSLGTGGTEAFF.

This chain joins TRBV5-6 and TRBJ2-4; D is perhaps TRBD1 (6 bases). In germline, CDR1 is SGHDT, CDR2 YYEEEE. V dropped 5 bases and J dropped 5 bases, with 14 bases sitting between them. There are 14 residues in the CDR3. The CDR3 sequence is CASSLTGIENIQYF. CDR3 nucleotide sequence: TGTGCCAGCAGTCTAACAGGGATCGAAAACATTCAGTACTTC.

The table lists this clone with a count of one. This chain links TRBV18 with TRBJ1-1; TRBD1 might be the D (6 bases). Trimming removed 3 bases from V and 7 bases from J, with 9 bases in between. The V gene's germline CDR1 is KGHSH and CDR2 LQKENI. The CDR3 has 12 residues. CDR3: CASSPKQGEAFF. The DNA of the CDR3 is TGTGCCAGCTCACCTAAACAGGGTGAAGCTTTCTTT.

This chain uses TRBV19 with TRBJ1-2; 11 bases align to TRBD1. In germline, CDR1 is LNHDA, CDR2 SQIVND (reference sequence). The CDR3 contains 13 residues. V lost 8 bases and J lost 8; bases outside the gene matches: 7. CDR3 bases: TGTGCCAGTTCGGACAGGGGGCTAGAGGGCTACACCTTC. Encoded protein: CASSDRGLEGYTF. Filled out from reference TRBV19 and TRBJ1-2, the complete variable domain reads DGGITQSPKYLFRKEGQNVTLSCEQNLNHDAMYWYRQDPGQGLRLIYYSQIVNDFQKGDIAEGYSVSREKKESFPLTVTSAQKNPTAFYLCASSDRGLEGYTFGSGTRLTVV.

This clone has a handful of counts. The chain is built from TRBV6-5 and TRBJ2-7, with 7 bases that match TRBD2. The germline V gene has CDR1 MNHEY and CDR2 SVGAGI. The CDR3 runs 15 residues. V dropped 0 bases and J dropped 2; count of bases not matched to a gene: 4. CDR3 nucleotide sequence: TGTGCCAGCAGTTACTCCGGGGAGGGGACCTACGAGCAGTACTTC. Its protein is CASSYSGEGTYEQYF.

The V and J genes are TRBV6-5 and TRBJ2-6, with D unresolved. CDR1 and CDR2 from the germline V gene are MNHEY and SVGAGI. Deletions cut 2 bases from V and 0 bases from J, with 5 bases between. This CDR3 is built from 15 residues. CDR3 in DNA: TGTGCCAGCAGTTACGTCCGCTCTGGGGCCAACGTCCTGACTTTC. Protein sequence: CASSYVRSGANVLTF.

This clone occurred a few times. The V and J genes are TRBV29-1 and TRBJ1-2; no reliable D call. V lost 4 bases to trimming and J lost 4 bases, with 13 bases between them. The CDR3 contains 13 residues. Germline lookup yields CDR1 SQVTM and CDR2 ANQGSEA. The CDR3 sequence: CSVVGDRAYGYTF. The CDR3 coding sequence is TGCAGCGTTGTTGGGGATCGTGCCTATGGCTACACCTTC.

The sample holds one count of this clone. This chain uses TRBV7-9 with TRBJ1-2; D ambiguous. Germline values: CDR1 SEHNR, CDR2 FQNEAQ (reference sequence). V lost 1 base to trimming and J lost 5 bases, with 5 bases between them. There are 12 residues in the CDR3. The CDR3 reads CASSLGQYGYTF. The DNA of the CDR3 is TGTGCCAGCAGCTTAGGACAATATGGCTACACCTTC.

The J gene is TRBJ2-7, the V gene TRBV7-2; 10 positions agree with TRBD2. This CDR3 is built from 15 residues. V shed 5 bases and J 0 bases; nucleotides not matched to a gene: 4. Germline CDR1 SGHTA, CDR2 FQGNSA. CDR3 sequence: CASSPRTSGSYEQYF. CDR3 nucleotides: TGTGCCAGCAGCCCCCGGACTAGCGGCTCCTACGAGCAGTACTTC.

This clone was picked up a small number of times. Other DNA sequences of this sample code for an identical CDR3. J is TRBJ1-2 and V is TRBV5-1, with D perhaps matching TRBD1 (5 bases). Germline CDR1 and CDR2: SGHRS and YFSETQ. The V and J ends lost 0 bases and 2 bases respectively, with 8 bases between them. The CDR3 covers 14 residues. The CDR3: CASSLGGENYGYTF. DNA of the CDR3: TGCGCCAGCAGCTTGGGGGGCGAAAACTATGGCTACACCTTC.

V usage is TRBV19 and J usage is TRBJ1-1, with 7 bases matching TRBD1. The CDR3 has 14 amino acids. Germline CDR1 reads LNHDA; CDR2 reads SQIVND (reference sequence). The V gene end was trimmed by 4 bases and the J gene end by 4 bases; junction bases not matched to a gene: 6. In nucleotides, the CDR3 is TGTGCCAGTAGTACACGACAGGGTTTCACTGAAGCTTTCTTT. As protein: CASSTRQGFTEAFF.

The gene calls are TRBV9 and TRBJ1-2; D is ambiguous. V lost 0 bases to trimming and J lost 0 bases, with 9 bases between them. This CDR3 is 15 amino acids long. The germline V gene encodes CDR1 SGDLS and CDR2 YYNGEE. The CDR3 sequence is CASSVGEVTNYGYTF. DNA for the CDR3: TGTGCCAGCAGCGTAGGGGAAGTGACTAACTATGGCTACACCTTC. Together with reference TRBV9 and TRBJ1-2, the CDR3 gives the full variable domain: DSGVTQTPKHLITATGQRVTLRCSPRSGDLSVYWYQQSLDQGLQFLIQYYNGEERAKGNILERFSAQQFPDLHSELNLSSLELGDSALYFCASSVGEVTNYGYTFGSGTRLTVV.

This rearrangement joins TRBV5-4 to TRBJ2-7, with TRBD2 identical over 10 bases. Germline lookup yields CDR1 SGHNT and CDR2 YYREEE (reference sequence). V shed 4 bases and J 5 bases; nucleotides not matched to a gene: 6. The CDR3 is made up of 14 amino acids. CDR3 nucleotide sequence: TGTGCCAGCAGCGCACTAGCGGGGAGACACGAGCAGTACTTC. It is translated as CASSALAGRHEQYF.

CDR3 sequence (DNA): TGTGCCAGCAGCTTGTTCCAACTAGCGGAGCGAATCTCGGGGTGGGAGCAGTTCTTC. Encoded protein: CASSLFQLAERISGWEQFF. The J gene is TRBJ2-1, the V gene TRBV7-8; 8 bases align to TRBD2. V was clipped by 3 bases and J by 10 bases; unmatched bases: 23. CDR1 and CDR2 (germline): SGHVS, FQNEAQ. The CDR3 consists of 19 residues. Based on the CDR3 plus reference TRBV7-8 and TRBJ2-1, the full variable domain is GAGVSQSPRYKVAKRGQDVALRCDPISGHVSLFWYQQALGQGPEFLTYFQNEAQLDKSGLPSDRFFAERPEGSVSTLKIQRTQQEDSAVYLCASSLFQLAERISGWEQFFGPGTRLTVL.

The genes are TRBV5-1 and TRBJ2-7; 10 nucleotides match TRBD2. CDR3 size: 13 residues. Trimming removed 6 bases from V and 3 bases from J; junction bases left unmatched: 3. Germline CDR1 and CDR2: SGHRS and YFSETQ. CDR3 sequence (DNA): TGCGCCAGCAAAACTAGCGGGGACTACGAGCAGTACTTC. Protein sequence: CASKTSGDYEQYF.

This clone was counted once. The chain is built from TRBV7-2 and TRBJ2-1, with a weak D call TRBD2 (6 bases). V lost 5 bases to trimming and J lost 6 bases, with 11 bases between them. In germline, CDR1 is SGHTA, CDR2 FQGNSA. CDR3 size: 13 residues. The CDR3 nucleotides read TGTGCCAGCAGCCTTAGGGGAGGCAATGAGCAGTTCTTC. Residues: CASSLRGGNEQFF.

The V call is TRBV30, the J call TRBJ1-2; no definite D call. Germline V gives CDR1 GTSNPN, CDR2 SVGIG (reference sequence). CDR3 length: 11 amino acids. The V end lost 5 bases, the J end lost 5 bases, and 9 bases lay between the germline ends. The CDR3 coding sequence is TGTGCCTGGGGGGAACTGTATGGCTACACCTTC. It codes for CAWGELYGYTF. The variable domain in full, completed from reference TRBV30 and TRBJ1-2, reads SQTIHQWPATLVQPVGSPLSLECTVEGTSNPNLYWYRQAAGRGLQLLFYSVGIGQISSEVPQNLSASRPQDRQFILSSKKLLLSDSGFYLCAWGELYGYTFGSGTRLTVV.

The rearrangement joins TRBV20-1 to TRBJ1-3, with D hard to call. The CDR3 sequence is 10 residues long. V gave up 5 bases and J gave up 3 bases, with 2 bases separating them. CDR1 is DFQATT, CDR2 SNEGSKA, per germline (reference sequence). DNA for the CDR3: TGCAGTGCTGTTGGAAACACCATATATTTT. Translation gives CSAVGNTIYF.

This clone was seen a single time. This chain joins TRBV2 and TRBJ2-7; TRBD1 aligns across 7 bases. V shed 8 bases and J 9 bases; nucleotides not matched to a gene: 22. The germline V gene encodes CDR1 SNHLY and CDR2 FYNNEI. The CDR3 totals 16 residues. CDR3 region: CASEDLDRVELGRQYF. DNA of the CDR3: TGTGCCAGCGAAGACCTCGACAGGGTGGAATTAGGTCGGCAGTACTTC. The variable domain in full, with the rest retrieved from reference TRBV2 and TRBJ2-7, is EPEVTQTPSHQVTQMGQEVILRCVPISNHLYFYWYRQILGQKVEFLVSFYNNEISEKSEIFDDQFSVERPDGSNFTLKIRSTKLEDSAMYFCASEDLDRVELGRQYFGPGTRLTVT.

This chain uses TRBV7-2 with TRBJ1-4; 11 nucleotides agree with TRBD1. In germline, CDR1 is SGHTA, CDR2 FQGNSA. V trimming: 5 bases; J trimming: 8 bases; junction bases outside the gene matches: 10. The CDR3 has 16 residues. The CDR3 bases are TGTGCCAGCAGCCTACGAACCGGGACAGGGGGAGAAAAACTGTTTTTT. Encoded protein: CASSLRTGTGGEKLFF.

The J gene is TRBJ2-1, the V gene TRBV6-1; 9 bases match TRBD2. Germline CDR1 MNHNS, CDR2 SASEGT. This CDR3 has 14 residues. V lost 7 bases, J lost 4 bases, and 5 bases stayed unmatched. DNA for the CDR3: TGTGCCAGCATCGGGACTAGCAGGTACAATGAGCAGTTCTTC. As protein: CASIGTSRYNEQFF.

This chain joins TRBV11-2 and TRBJ2-1, with D possibly TRBD2 on 6 matching bases. CDR1 is SGHAT, CDR2 FQNNGV, per germline. Between the trimmed V and J ends, which lost 5 bases and 4 bases, there was a span of 18 bases. The CDR3 extends over 16 amino acids. Written as DNA, the CDR3 is TGTGCCAGCAGCCCCGGATTAGCGGTCAAATACAATGAGCAGTTCTTC. Amino acid sequence: CASSPGLAVKYNEQFF.